A selection of T cell receptor beta chains follows, all from one sample in a study of blood T cell repertoires in COVID-19. Generated by immunoSEQ multiplex PCR, the TCRdb table keeps only in-frame clones and is missing some. The data show a few hundred thousand clones, with 91% seen just once and approximately 2.6% held by the top ten. Sequencing was performed on peripheral blood. The receptors originated from a young adult with COVID-19, enrolled during active disease. CDR3s include the opening cysteine and the closing phenylalanine or tryptophan. Each record gives: clone size, V gene, D gene, J gene, CDR3 protein, CDR3 DNA. A D gene is named only where the DNA matches it firmly. Only some rows state a clone size, as once, few, many or a class for expanded clones.

size: .; V: TRBV6-5; D: .; J: TRBJ2-5; CDR3: CASWDFYYQETQYF; DNA: TGTGCCAGTTGGGACTTCTACTACCAAGAGACCCAGTACTTC
size: .; V: TRBV29-1; D: TRBD2; J: TRBJ2-1; CDR3: CSVEGTGGSYNEQFF; DNA: TGCAGCGTTGAAGGGACTGGCGGGAGTTACAATGAGCAGTTCTTC
size: .; V: TRBV25-1; D: TRBD1; J: TRBJ2-1; CDR3: CASSEPGQGRTNEQFF; DNA: TGTGCCAGCAGTGAACCGGGACAGGGGAGAACCAATGAGCAGTTCTTC
size: .; V: TRBV5-1; D: TRBD2; J: TRBJ2-7; CDR3: CASTTGLAGGFIEQYF; DNA: TGCGCCAGCACCACGGGACTAGCGGGAGGGTTCATCGAGCAGTACTTC
size: .; V: TRBV7-9; D: TRBD1; J: TRBJ2-3; CDR3: CASSLDRGDTQYF; DNA: TGTGCCAGCAGCTTAGACAGGGGAGATACGCAGTATTTT
size: .; V: TRBV7-2; D: .; J: TRBJ1-6; CDR3: CASTGDLWDSPLHF; DNA: TGTGCCAGCACAGGGGACCTCTGGGATTCACCCCTCCACTTT
size: .; V: TRBV7-9; D: TRBD1; J: TRBJ1-2; CDR3: CASSLGQGAYGYTF; DNA: TGTGCCAGCAGCTTAGGACAGGGGGCCTATGGCTACACCTTC
size: .; V: TRBV10-3; D: .; J: TRBJ1-2; CDR3: CAIRQPYGYTF; DNA: TGTGCCATCAGACAGCCCTATGGCTACACCTTC
size: .; V: TRBV2; D: .; J: TRBJ2-7; CDR3: CASNRDYSYEQYF; DNA: TGTGCCAGCAACAGGGACTATTCCTACGAGCAGTACTTC
size: once; V: TRBV10-3; D: TRBD2; J: TRBJ2-2; CDR3: CAIGLAGGQGELFF; DNA: TGTGCCATAGGACTAGCGGGAGGTCAAGGGGAGCTGTTTTTT
size: .; V: TRBV5-4; D: TRBD1; J: TRBJ1-3; CDR3: CASSTDRGLGNTIYF; DNA: TGTGCCAGCAGTACCGACAGGGGGCTTGGAAACACCATATATTTT
size: .; V: TRBV10-2; D: TRBD1; J: TRBJ2-7; CDR3: CASSARGGGANEQYF; DNA: TGCGCCAGCAGTGCCCGAGGGGGCGGTGCGAACGAGCAGTACTTC
size: .; V: TRBV7-2; D: .; J: TRBJ2-1; CDR3: CASSPVGGGYNEQFF; DNA: TGTGCCAGCAGCCCCGTGGGGGGAGGATACAATGAGCAGTTCTTC
size: once; V: TRBV12-2; D: .; J: TRBJ2-4; CDR3: CASRFGLLAKNIQYF; DNA: TGTGCAAGTCGCTTCGGTCTCCTAGCCAAAAACATTCAGTACTTC
size: .; V: TRBV10-3; D: .; J: TRBJ1-3; CDR3: CATAGTPGNTIYF; DNA: TGTGCCACCGCCGGGACTCCCGGAAACACCATATATTTT